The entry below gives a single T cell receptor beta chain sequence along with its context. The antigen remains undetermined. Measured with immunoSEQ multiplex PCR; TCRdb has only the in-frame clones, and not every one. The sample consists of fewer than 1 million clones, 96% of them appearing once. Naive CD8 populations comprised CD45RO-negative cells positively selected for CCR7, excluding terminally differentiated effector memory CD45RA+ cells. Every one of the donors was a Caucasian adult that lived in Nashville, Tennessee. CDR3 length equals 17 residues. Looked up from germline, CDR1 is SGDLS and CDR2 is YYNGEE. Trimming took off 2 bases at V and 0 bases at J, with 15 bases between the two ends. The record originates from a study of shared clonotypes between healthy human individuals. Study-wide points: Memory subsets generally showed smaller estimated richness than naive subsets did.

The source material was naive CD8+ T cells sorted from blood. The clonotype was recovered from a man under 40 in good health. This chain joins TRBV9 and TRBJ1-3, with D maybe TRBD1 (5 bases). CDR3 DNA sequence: TGTGCCAGCAGCGTCTCCCGGGACGGATCCTCTGGAAACACCATATATTTT. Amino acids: CASSVSRDGSSGNTIYF.